These 15 T cell receptor beta chains were sequenced from one sample in a study of memory CD4+ T cells and cytomegalovirus serostatus. Here immunoSEQ multiplex PCR was the method, and the copy in TCRdb shows in-frame clones only, minus some. In the table there are tens of thousands of clones, about 80% of which are singletons. Single viable CD3+CD4+CD8-CD45RO+ cells were sorted as the memory CD4+ T cells. Sequenced input: memory CD4+ T cells from blood. These receptors all stem from an adult in good health and CMV-seronegative.

This clone was recorded a few times. This chain joins TRBV7-9 and TRBJ1-2; D gene ambiguous. V was trimmed by 7 bases and J by 6 bases, leaving 12 bases between them. The CDR3 has 12 residues. Germline-derived CDR1 and CDR2 are SEHNR and FQNEAQ (reference sequence). CDR3 DNA: TGTGCCAGCACGAGCTCTTCAAATGGCTACACCTTC. Its translation is CASTSSSNGYTF.

This clone was found a few times. The chain links TRBV5-3 to TRBJ1-1; TRBD1 matches at 7 bases. TRBV5-3 is noted as an ORF with a role that remains uncertain. The CDR3 has 19 amino acids. Germline trimming cut 4 bases from V and 2 bases from J; bases unmatched to any gene: 20. The chain's CDR3 is CARSPRDSDSPFTNTEAFF. The CDR3 DNA follows: TGTGCCAGAAGCCCCCGGGACAGCGATTCCCCCTTTACTAACACTGAAGCTTTCTTT.

This clone has a handful of counts. The CDR3 is CASSPISGGDYNEQFF. In DNA form, the CDR3 reads TGTGCCAGCAGCCCCATTAGTGGGGGAGATTACAATGAGCAGTTCTTC. The chain recombines TRBV7-7 with TRBJ2-1, with D perhaps being TRBD1 or TRBD2 (5 bases each). V lost 5 bases and J lost 4, with 18 bases in between. Per germline, CDR1 SSHAT and CDR2 FNYEAQ (reference sequence). The CDR3 loop spans 16 amino acids. Looking up the rest from reference TRBV7-7 and TRBJ2-1 gives the full variable domain: GAGVSQSPRYKVTKRGQDVTLRCDPISSHATLYWYQQALGQGPEFLTYFNYEAQPDKSGLPSDRFSAERPEGSISTLTIQRTEQRDSAMYRCASSPISGGDYNEQFFGPGTRLTVL.

This clone is a singleton in its sample. The V call is TRBV19, the J call TRBJ2-1; either TRBD1 or TRBD2 may fit D (5 bases each). CDR1 and CDR2 (germline): LNHDA, SQIVND (reference sequence). The CDR3 is 15 amino acids. Trimming removed 2 bases from V and 6 bases from J, with 14 bases in between. The CDR3 loop reads CASSILLGAPNEQFF. The CDR3, as DNA: TGTGCCAGTAGTATACTACTCGGGGCCCCCAATGAGCAGTTCTTC.

This clone was observed a handful of times. The chain employs TRBV30 and TRBJ2-1; D call uncertain. The germline CDR1 and CDR2 sequences are GTSNPN and SVGIG (reference sequence). The CDR3 sequence is 11 residues long. V shed 4 bases and J shed 5 bases, with 6 bases lying between them. Here the CDR3 DNA reads TGTGCCTGGAAGGAAAACAATGAGCAGTTCTTC. This sequence encodes CAWKENNEQFF.

This chain uses TRBV6-1 with TRBJ1-2; tentative D call: TRBD1 (5 bases). CDR1 and CDR2 (germline): MNHNS, SASEGT. V was cut by 6 bases and J by 8 bases, with 16 bases left in between. This CDR3 comprises 13 residues. In nucleotides, the CDR3 is TGTGCCAGCAGCAACTGGGGGTCCGGCGGCTACACCTTC. Its translation is CASSNWGSGGYTF.

The rearrangement joins TRBV11-2 to TRBJ1-4; perhaps TRBD1 as D (5 bases). Trimming cost V 5 bases and J 2 bases, with 15 bases left between them. CDR3 length: 16 amino acids. CDR1 and CDR2 (germline): SGHAT, FQNNGV. The CDR3 region is CASSPRGDSTNEKLFF. The CDR3 DNA is TGTGCCAGCAGCCCCCGTGGTGACAGCACTAATGAAAAACTGTTTTTT. The full variable domain, rest sourced from reference TRBV11-2 and TRBJ1-4, is EAGVAQSPRYKIIEKRQSVAFWCNPISGHATLYWYQQILGQGPKLLIQFQNNGVVDDSQLPKDRFSAERLKGVDSTLKIQPAKLEDSAVYLCASSPRGDSTNEKLFFGSGTQLSVL.

V gene TRBV5-1 combines with J gene TRBJ2-7; 8 bases map to TRBD2. The trim removed 4 bases at V and 0 bases at J, leaving 9 bases unmatched. Germline V CDR1 and CDR2: SGHRS, YFSETQ. CDR3 length equals 16 residues. The CDR3 is CASSTLAGQSSYEQYF. The CDR3 DNA reads as TGCGCCAGCAGCACCCTAGCGGGCCAAAGCTCCTACGAGCAGTACTTC.

V and J are TRBV10-3 and TRBJ1-2, with D maybe TRBD1 (6 bases). Germline lookup yields CDR1 ENHRY and CDR2 SYGVKD. V shed 8 bases and J shed 8 bases, with 18 bases lying between them. The CDR3 is made up of 13 amino acids. The CDR3 protein is CAISGFRGVGYTF. The CDR3 DNA sequence: TGTGCCATCTCTGGTTTCAGGGGTGTAGGCTACACCTTC.

This chain connects TRBV11-3 to TRBJ2-5; no definite D call. Trimming stripped 3 bases from V and 5 bases from J, with 7 bases between. CDR1 and CDR2 (germline): SGHNT, YENEEA. This CDR3 has 12 amino acids. This CDR3 reads CASSLGKETQYF. The CDR3 nucleotides are TGTGCCAGCAGCTTGGGCAAGGAGACCCAGTACTTC.

The gene calls are TRBV16 and TRBJ1-5; 7 bases map to TRBD1. Germline V lookup: CDR1 KGHSY, CDR2 FQNENV. Trimming at V came to 0 bases and at J to 7 bases, leaving 9 bases not matched to a gene. The CDR3 is 16 residues long. CDR3 bases: TGTGCCAGCAGCCAATCTGCACAGGGGATAGGGCAGCCCCAGCATTTT. It codes for CASSQSAQGIGQPQHF.

V and J are TRBV11-3 and TRBJ1-2; 8 nucleotides align to TRBD1. This CDR3 comprises 14 residues. The V and J ends lost 5 bases and 5 bases, in that order; junction bases with no gene match: 7. In germline, CDR1 is SGHNT, CDR2 YENEEA. Here the CDR3 reads CASSPGTGTYGYTF. The CDR3 nucleotides are TGTGCCAGCAGCCCAGGGACAGGAACATATGGCTACACCTTC.

This clone has more than one count but fewer than ten. The chain couples TRBV2 to TRBJ2-3; D not certain. Trimming left V 3 bases short and J 5 bases short, with 15 bases between. The V gene's germline CDR1 is SNHLY and CDR2 FYNNEI. The CDR3 covers 15 residues. The CDR3 nucleotides are TGTGCCAGCAGTGATTTAATTGGGAAGGGAGATACGCAGTATTTT. This codes for CASSDLIGKGDTQYF.

The V gene is TRBV6-6, the J gene TRBJ2-7; D may match TRBD1 or TRBD2 (5 bases each). This CDR3 comprises 14 residues. Germline CDR1 and CDR2: MNHNY and SVGAGI (reference sequence). The V end lost 6 bases, the J end lost 0 bases, and 12 bases lay between the germline ends. CDR3 DNA sequence: TGTGCCAGCAGAACCGGGACGGCCTCCTACGAGCAGTACTTC. Translating it yields CASRTGTASYEQYF.

The J gene is TRBJ2-1, the V gene TRBV11-3; D unclear. Germline V gene lookup returns CDR1 SGHNT and CDR2 YENEEA. Trimming stripped 6 bases from V and 4 bases from J, with 4 bases between. The CDR3 is 11 residues long. This CDR3 is CASRLYNEQFF. Written as DNA, the CDR3 is TGTGCCAGCAGGCTTTACAATGAGCAGTTCTTC.